This TCR beta chain comes out of a study of blood T cell repertoires in COVID-19. Study summary: T cells, B-cell-depleted T cells, or PBMCs provided the cDNA or gDNA that served as material.

Profiled with immunoSEQ multiplex PCR; TCRdb holds only in-frame clones, not every one. The data contain fewer than 250,000 clones, 80% to 90% of them seen just once; the ten biggest clones take up around 1%. The receptor was isolated from a man aged 50 or older who had been exposed to COVID-19. The specimen sequenced was PBMCs or T cells enriched from blood (not recorded which).

This CDR3 reads CASSLGGHSYGYTF. Here the CDR3 DNA reads TGTGCCAGCAGCTTAGGAGGACACAGCTATGGCTACACCTTC. This rearrangement joins TRBV7-9 to TRBJ1-2; perhaps TRBD1 as D (5 bases). The CDR3 has 14 amino acids. The V end was cut by 1 base, the J end by 4 bases, with 10 bases between. Germline values: CDR1 SEHNR, CDR2 FQNEAQ (reference sequence).